This T cell receptor (beta chain) was sequenced in a study of cytotoxic CD8 clonotypes in ibrutinib-treated CLL. Regarding the study as a whole: Clonality measured at baseline exceeded age-matched healthy donors, tracking circulating CD8+ T-cell counts. Clonality increased at ibrutinib response, then returned toward baseline at progression.

The intended depth for sequencing was 1 in 200,000 to 1 in 1 million T cells. The data were produced by immunoSEQ multiplex PCR, yet TCRdb's version contains in-frame clones alone and is incomplete. The data show some 150,000 clones, roughly 77% seen once. As regards this clone: Its antigen is unidentified.

Sample: PBMCs, taken after 12 months of ibrutinib treatment. This clonotype was sampled from a human donor with chronic lymphocytic leukemia.

The CDR3 sequence is CASSPTSGKSDEQFF. Here the CDR3 DNA reads TGTGCCAGCAGTCCTACTAGCGGGAAATCAGATGAGCAGTTCTTC. The chain recombines TRBV7-2 with TRBJ2-1, with TRBD2 matching over 10 bases. CDR3 length equals 15 residues. The ends lost 6 bases at V and 8 bases at J; junction bases unmatched: 10. Germline-derived CDR1 and CDR2 are SGHTA and FQGNSA.